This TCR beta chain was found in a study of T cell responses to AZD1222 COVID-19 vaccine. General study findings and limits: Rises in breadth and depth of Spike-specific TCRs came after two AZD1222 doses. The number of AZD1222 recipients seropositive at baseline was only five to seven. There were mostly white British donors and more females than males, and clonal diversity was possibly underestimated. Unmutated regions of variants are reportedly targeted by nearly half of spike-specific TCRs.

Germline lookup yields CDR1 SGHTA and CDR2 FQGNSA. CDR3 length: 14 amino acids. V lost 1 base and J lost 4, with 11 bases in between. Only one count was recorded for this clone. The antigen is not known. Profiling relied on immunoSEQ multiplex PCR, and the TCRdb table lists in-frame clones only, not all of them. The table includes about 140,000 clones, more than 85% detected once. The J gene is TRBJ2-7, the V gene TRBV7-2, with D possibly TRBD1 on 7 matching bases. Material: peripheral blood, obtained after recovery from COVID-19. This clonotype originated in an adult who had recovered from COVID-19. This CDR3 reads CASSLEAGGYEQYF. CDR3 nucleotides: TGTGCCAGCAGCTTAGAAGCAGGGGGGTACGAGCAGTACTTC. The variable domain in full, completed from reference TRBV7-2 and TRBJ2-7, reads GAGVSQSPSNKVTEKGKDVELRCDPISGHTALYWYRQSLGQGLEFLIYFQGNSAPDKSGLPSDRFSAERTGGSVSTLTIQRTQQEDSAVYLCASSLEAGGYEQYFGPGTRLTVT.